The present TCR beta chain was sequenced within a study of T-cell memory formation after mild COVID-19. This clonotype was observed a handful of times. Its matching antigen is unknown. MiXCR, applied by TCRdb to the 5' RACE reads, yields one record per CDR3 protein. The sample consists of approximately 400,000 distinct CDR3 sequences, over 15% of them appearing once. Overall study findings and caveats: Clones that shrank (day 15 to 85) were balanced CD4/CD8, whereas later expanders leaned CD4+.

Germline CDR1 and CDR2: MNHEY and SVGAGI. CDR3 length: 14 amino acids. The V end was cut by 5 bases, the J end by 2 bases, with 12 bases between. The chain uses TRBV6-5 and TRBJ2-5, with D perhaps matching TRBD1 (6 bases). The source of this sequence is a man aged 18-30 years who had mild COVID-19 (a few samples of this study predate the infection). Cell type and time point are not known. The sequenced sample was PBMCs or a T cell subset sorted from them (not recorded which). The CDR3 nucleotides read TGTGCCAGCAGTGGACGGACAGTTCAAGAGACCCAGTACTTC. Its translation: CASSGRTVQETQYF.